The present entry profiles one TCR beta chain with its context. Its cognate antigen is unknown. The data stem from a study of T cell repertoires in cytomegalovirus infection. Background on the study: Selection of CMV epitopes for the study included recently identified HLA-C-restricted and well-studied HLA-B-restricted ones. Public TCR beta signatures provided an indication of both CMV infection and a matching HLA type.

V dropped 5 bases and J dropped 4 bases, with 18 bases sitting between them. The CDR3 sequence is 16 residues long. Germline V CDR1 and CDR2: SGHTA, FQGNSA. Notes on the study in general: CMV carriers having the relevant HLA were flagged by cumulative public TCR beta family frequency. It was HLA-C-restricted CMV-specific TCR beta clonotypes that dominated the response ex vivo.

TCRdb ran MiXCR on the reads and lists one entry per CDR3 protein. The data hold about 740,000 distinct CDR3 sequences, with roughly a third observed a single time. The genes are TRBV7-2 and TRBJ1-5; perhaps TRBD1 as D (6 bases). Sequences were derived from cultured PBMCs, sampled from culture after CMV antigen stimulation. This receptor was obtained from a human donor in good health (CMV status not recorded). Some clones in this sample may be carry-over from other donors' samples. The CDR3 is CASSRSRGQLNQPQHF. In nucleotides, the CDR3 is TGTGCCAGCAGCCGATCCCGAGGACAGTTAAATCAGCCCCAGCATTTT.